Sequencing of this T cell receptor beta chain was carried out in a study of T-cell memory formation after mild COVID-19. Study overall: The TCR clusters were mostly specific to one donor. Whole-study results and caveats: What remained unconfirmed was the SARS-CoV-2 specificity of second-wave clones peaking on day 37.

In this sample, this clonotype turned up a few times. Its antigen remains unidentified. The germline V gene has CDR1 SQVTM and CDR2 ANQGSEA. CDR3 length: 16 amino acids. J was trimmed by 5 bases and V by 7 bases; bases with no gene match: 18. Each CDR3 protein is one row after TCRdb ran MiXCR on the 5' RACE reads. The sample consists of more than 250,000 distinct CDR3 sequences, 15% to 20% of them appearing once. The source of this sequence is a man aged 18 to 35 who had mild COVID-19 (a few samples of this study predate the infection). Cell type and time point are not known. This chain joins TRBV29-1 and TRBJ2-5; 8 nucleotides line up with TRBD1. The sample taken for sequencing was PBMCs or a T cell subset sorted from them (not recorded which). The CDR3 spells CSAELQGDKRTETQYF. CDR3 coding DNA: TGCAGCGCCGAACTACAGGGGGATAAGAGGACGGAGACCCAGTACTTC.